A selection of T cell receptor beta chains follows, all from one sample in a study of T cell repertoires in cytomegalovirus infection. From the reads, TCRdb called clonotypes with MiXCR, one entry per CDR3 protein. The repertoire holds about 440,000 distinct CDR3 sequences, with about 33% as singletons. The sequencing input was PBMCs. These receptors came from a human donor in good health (CMV status not recorded). Some clones in this sample may be carry-over from other donors' samples. Both conserved end residues are part of each CDR3. The order of the fields is clone size, D gene, V gene, J gene, CDR3 protein, CDR3 DNA. D genes are given only for firm matches. Size is omitted from some rows. Given values are once, few, many or a class for expanded clones.

few	-	TRBV6-6	TRBJ2-1	CASSLTGTTVGLVQFF	TGTGCCAGCAGCTTAACCGGGACGACCGTAGGTCTTGTGCAGTTCTTC
-	TRBD1	TRBV5-5	TRBJ1-2	CASSLVPTGSHGYTF	TGTGCCAGCAGCTTGGTCCCGACAGGGAGTCATGGCTACACCTTC
-	-	TRBV20-1	TRBJ1-5	CSAREQTNNQPQHF	TGCAGTGCTAGGGAACAGACCAACAATCAGCCCCAGCATTTT
-	-	TRBV2	TRBJ2-7	CASRPLAGASYEQYF	TGTGCCAGCAGACCCCTTGCGGGGGCCTCCTACGAGCAGTACTTC
-	-	TRBV11-2	TRBJ1-3	CASSLDPAFSGNTIYF	TGTGCCAGCAGCTTAGATCCGGCGTTCTCTGGAAACACCATATATTTT
-	-	TRBV25-1	TRBJ1-1	CASGLAGMNTEAFF	TGTGCCAGTGGATTAGCGGGGATGAACACTGAAGCTTTCTTT
many	TRBD1	TRBV7-8	TRBJ1-6	CASSLGQGRTGNSPLHF	TGTGCCAGCAGCTTGGGACAGGGGAGGACGGGTAATTCACCCCTCCACTTT
few	TRBD1	TRBV11-2	TRBJ2-2	CASTRTGGTTGELFF	TGTGCCAGCACAAGGACAGGGGGCACCACCGGGGAGCTGTTTTTT
-	TRBD2	TRBV11-2	TRBJ2-2	CASTLADTGELFF	TGTGCCAGCACGCTAGCGGACACCGGGGAGCTGTTTTTT
few	TRBD1	TRBV29-1	TRBJ1-1	CSAGQGPNTEAFF	TGCAGCGCTGGACAGGGGCCAAACACTGAAGCTTTCTTT
-	-	TRBV19	TRBJ1-2	CASSIGQERDYTF	TGTGCCAGTAGTATAGGTCAGGAACGCGACTACACCTTC
-	TRBD1	TRBV7-2	TRBJ1-3	CASSLVQGTANTIYF	TGTGCCAGCAGCTTAGTACAGGGGACGGCAAACACCATATATTTT
few	-	TRBV6-1	TRBJ2-3	CASSEESGSTDTQYF	TGTGCCAGCAGTGAGGAGTCCGGGAGCACAGATACGCAGTATTTT
-	-	TRBV5-1	TRBJ1-3	CASSLGQVEGNTIYF	TGCGCCAGCAGCTTGGGACAGGTGGAAGGAAACACCATATATTTT
-	-	TRBV28	TRBJ2-7	CASSPNWGYEQYF	TGTGCCAGCAGTCCGAACTGGGGCTACGAGCAGTACTTC
many	-	TRBV7-2	TRBJ1-5	CASSSLGGLVSNQPQHF	TGTGCCAGCAGCTCCCTCGGTGGGTTAGTAAGCAATCAGCCCCAGCATTTT
-	-	TRBV18	TRBJ2-7	CASSPEVPYEQYF	TGTGCCAGCTCACCAGAGGTACCCTACGAGCAGTACTTC
few	TRBD2	TRBV11-2	TRBJ2-5	CASSSFGGKETQYF	TGTGCCAGCAGCTCATTCGGGGGGAAAGAGACCCAGTACTTC
-	-	TRBV6-5	TRBJ2-7	CASSYSGGETYEQYF	TGTGCCAGCAGTTACTCTGGCGGGGAGACCTACGAGCAGTACTTC